This T cell receptor beta chain was documented in a study of blood T cell repertoires in COVID-19 (dated by TCRdb to the early 2020s). In terms of the full investigation: The collaborator samples originated in the United States, Italy and Spain and spanned the acute and convalescent phases of COVID-19. The material from the prospective study consisted of cDNA or gDNA derived from T cells, B-cell-depleted T cells, or PBMCs. The sample metadata nearly always contained a de-identified subject ID, COVID-19 status, age in years and sex. HLA class I and class II types, where available, came from metadata supplied by the sample provider rather than from assay-based typing. The repertoires were released in a freely available public database meant as a resource for research on the immune response to SARS-CoV-2. Subjects who had been exposed to COVID-19, were actively infected with it, or had recovered from it provided the deeply sampled blood TCRbeta repertoires that made up the dataset. The samples were drawn from the first 160 participants of the ongoing ImmuneRACE study and from over 950 subjects provided by 6 global collaborators.

The investigation overall reported the following: The quantity of clinical and demographic metadata differed by source and by participant and was supplied without curation.

Inclusive of the bounding cysteine and phenylalanine, the CDR3 is 17 residues long. This entry keeps only the CDR3 DNA: 51 bases, framed from base 1. As encoded in the germline V gene, CDR1 is LGHNA while CDR2 is YNFKEQ. Compared with germline, V lacks 4 bases and J lacks 2 bases; bases without a gene match: 7. TCRbeta CDR3 regions were amplified from genomic DNA by means of the immunoSEQ Assay, a bias-controlled multiplex PCR. Concerning the study's data processing: The number of nucleated cells in each sample was estimated by amplification of reference gene primers within the assay. To quantify the absolute abundance of each unique TCRbeta CDR3 rearrangement, sequence reads were collapsed and filtered. Productive Simpson clonality was computed per sample as the square root of Simpson's diversity index over productive rearrangements. TCRdb limited this immuneACCESS table to in-frame rearrangements with V and J called. A share of clones is missing; checked studies link under half to unresolved V genes, and the rest is unexplained. V and J calls and clone size are copied from that table; D and trimming were computed from the DNA. The sample table holds 200,000 or so clones, of which 70% to 90% were seen once. The top ten hold 10% to 13% of the sample.

As to this clone: Its binding antigen is unknown. Base quality data are lacking; no much larger clone is found one base away.

Participants in the prospective study were aged roughly 18 to 100 years, lived in 24 United States geographic areas, and enrolled through a virtual design. In the prospective study, cohorts were assigned on the basis of participant-reported clinical history obtained from a screening survey and a study questionnaire. For ImmuneRACE Cohort 3, a participant was defined as recovered based on two consecutive negative NP/OP PCR tests, clearance by a healthcare professional, or resolution of symptoms. Mobile phlebotomists in the prospective study collected whole blood, serum and a nasopharyngeal or oropharyngeal swab from every participant. Participants in the prospective study had the option to provide additional blood draws and questionnaires over a roughly 2-month period. Prospective study blood samples were shipped either frozen or at room temperature before DNA extraction.

The clonotype was recovered from a man between 25 and 39 years old who had recovered from COVID-19. The chain was built from TRBV4-2 and TRBJ2-2, with 10 central nucleotides matching TRBD2. Sequenced sample: PBMCs or T cells enriched from blood (not recorded which). The DNA reads TGTGCCAGCAGCCGCTTTCTAGCGGGGGCCAACACCGGGGAGCTGTTTTTT. Its translation reads: CASSRFLAGANTGELFF.